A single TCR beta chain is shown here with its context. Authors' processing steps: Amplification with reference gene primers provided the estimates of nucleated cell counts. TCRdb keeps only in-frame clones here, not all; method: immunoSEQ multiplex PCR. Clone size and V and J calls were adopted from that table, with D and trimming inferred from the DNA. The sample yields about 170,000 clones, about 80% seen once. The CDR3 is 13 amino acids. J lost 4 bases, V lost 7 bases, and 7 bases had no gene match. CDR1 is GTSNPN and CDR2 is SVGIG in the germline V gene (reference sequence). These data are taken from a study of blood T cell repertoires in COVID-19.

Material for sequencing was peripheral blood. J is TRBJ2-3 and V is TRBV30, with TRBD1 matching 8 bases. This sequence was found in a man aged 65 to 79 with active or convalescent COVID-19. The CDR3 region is CASQGAWADTQYF. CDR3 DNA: TGTGCCTCTCAGGGGGCTTGGGCAGATACGCAGTATTTT.